Sequencing of this T cell receptor beta chain was carried out in a study of T-cell memory formation after mild COVID-19. The CDR3 contains 15 residues. CDR1 is SGDLS and CDR2 is YYNGEE in the germline V gene. MiXCR was run by TCRdb on the 5' RACE reads, yielding one entry per CDR3 protein. The sample lists about 250,000 distinct CDR3 sequences, about 16% seen once, with 2.1% in the top ten. As for this clonotype: Sequence at one end of the junction differs from germline and may be a read error.

Sequencing was carried out using PBMCs or a T cell subset sorted from them (not recorded which). This TCR was recovered from an adult woman who had mild COVID-19 (a few samples of this study predate the infection). Cell type and time point are not known. The chain uses TRBV9 and TRBJ2-7, with a weak D call TRBD2 (5 bases). The CDR3 DNA reads as TGTGCCAGTAGCGTCGACGGACTTAGCTCCTACGAGCAGTACTTC. Its protein is CASSVDGLSSYEQYF.